This T cell receptor (beta chain) was found in a study of blood T cell repertoires in COVID-19. Study information: COVID-19 samples, acute and convalescent, were from the United States, Italy and Spain. PBMCs, B-cell-depleted T cells, or T cells were the source of the cDNA or gDNA that made up the material.

Authors' analysis steps: Counts of nucleated cells, estimated from reference gene primer amplification, were obtained. Produced via immunoSEQ multiplex PCR; TCRdb's table is partial and in-frame only. V and J calls and clone size are as listed in that table; D and trimming were resolved from the DNA. This table holds about 210,000 clones, about 87% found once. The sample taken for sequencing was peripheral blood. The TCR sequence derives from a man aged 70 or older with acute or convalescent COVID-19.

CDR3 nucleotides: TGTGCCAGCTCCCTCTGGTCGGGCACTGAAGCTTTCTTT. It specifies CASSLWSGTEAFF. The chain links TRBV18 to TRBJ1-1, with unresolved D. In germline, CDR1 is KGHSH, CDR2 LQKENI. Trimming pared 6 bases from V and 4 bases from J, leaving 12 bases between. The CDR3 has 13 amino acids.